This entry lists 3 T cell receptor beta chains sequenced from one sample in a study of T cells in Graves' hyperthyroidism and ophthalmopathy (dated by TCRdb to about 2019). Libraries were built with multiplex PCR. The instrument was an Illumina HiSeq 2000. Amplification of TCR beta CDR3 regions was carried out from RNA transcripts. A first-round RT-PCR of the TCR CDR3 used the HTBI primer set with the Qiagen OneStep RT-PCR kit. The public reads were reprocessed in TCRdb via fastp at Q25 and MiXCR, keeping in-frame beta chains. Each entry is one CDR3 protein sequence, shown with its most common DNA and genes. Within this sample are a few hundred thousand distinct CDR3 sequences, with 15% to 17% of them counted one time only. Roughly an eighth of the sample is held by the ten biggest clonotypes. Sequencing used blood. Receptors originate from a woman aged 18-29 years with Graves' hyperthyroidism.

In regard to this clonotype: At one end, the junction sequence differs from germline, possibly due to a read error. V and J are TRBV11-2 and TRBJ1-6, with a weak D call TRBD1 (5 bases). The CDR3 is 15 amino acids. The V gene's germline CDR1 is SGHAT and CDR2 FQNNGV. Written as DNA, the CDR3 is TGTGCCAGCAGCTTACAGGGACTGCGGAATTCATCCCTCCACTTT. It encodes CASSLQGLRNSSLHF.

A few counts support this clonotype. The chain links TRBV7-8 to TRBJ1-6; D remains unclear. The CDR3 has 18 residues. CDR1 SGHVS and CDR2 FQNEAQ come from the germline V gene. Trimming stripped 3 bases from V and 2 bases from J, with 17 bases between. The CDR3: CASSFLKKVLAYNSPLHF. DNA for the CDR3: TGTGCCAGCAGCTTCCTCAAGAAGGTTTTGGCCTATAATTCACCCCTCCACTTT.

In its sample, this clonotype was seen many times. The V call is TRBV20-1, the J call TRBJ2-1; D is perhaps TRBD1 or TRBD2 (5 bases each). The CDR3 has 15 amino acids. CDR1 is DFQATT, CDR2 SNEGSKA, per germline (reference sequence). V lost 0 bases to trimming and J lost 6 bases, with 15 bases between them. CDR3 region: CSARDLGEKVNEQFF. The CDR3 DNA follows: TGCAGTGCTAGAGATCTGGGGGAGAAGGTCAATGAGCAGTTCTTC.